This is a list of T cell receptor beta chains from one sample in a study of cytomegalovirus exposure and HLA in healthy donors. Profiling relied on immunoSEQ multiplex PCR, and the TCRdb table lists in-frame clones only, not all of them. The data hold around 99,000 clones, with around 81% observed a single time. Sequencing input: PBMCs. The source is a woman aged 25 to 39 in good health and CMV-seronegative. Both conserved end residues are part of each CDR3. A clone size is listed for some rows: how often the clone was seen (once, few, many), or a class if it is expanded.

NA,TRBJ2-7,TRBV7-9,CSSSLTSGSPGVEQYF
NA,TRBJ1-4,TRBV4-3,CASSLSLGQGDEKLFF
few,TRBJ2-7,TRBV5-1,CASSLNRAGGTVDEQYF
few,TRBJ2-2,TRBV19,CARPAWTSDTGELFF
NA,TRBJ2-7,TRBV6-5,CASSYSFLESSYEQYF
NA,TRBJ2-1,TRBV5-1,CASSWALAVFNEQFF
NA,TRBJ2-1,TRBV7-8,CASSLVIRDSFANEQFF
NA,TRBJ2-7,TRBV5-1,CAGHIGSYEQYF
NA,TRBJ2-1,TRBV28,CASSGTTGREQFF
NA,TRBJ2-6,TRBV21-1,CASSMGTGQSGANVLTF
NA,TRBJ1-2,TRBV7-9,CASSSNRPQDYGYTF
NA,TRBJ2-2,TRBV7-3,CASSRTSGPVTGELFF
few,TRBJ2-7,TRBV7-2,CASSLSSDEQYF
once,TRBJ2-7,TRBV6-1,CASSERELYYEQYF
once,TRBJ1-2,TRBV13,CASSSTSDRLPPYGYTF
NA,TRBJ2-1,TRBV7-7,CASSLRVDNEQFF
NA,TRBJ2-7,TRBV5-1,CASSWSGSEQYF
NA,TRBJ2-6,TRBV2,CASRTGGSGANVLTF
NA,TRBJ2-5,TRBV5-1,CASSLGTEQETQYF
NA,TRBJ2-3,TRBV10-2,CASSGLTATPDTQYF
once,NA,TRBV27,CASSLLQGRPYEQYF
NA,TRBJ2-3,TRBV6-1,CASSEGGGTQYF
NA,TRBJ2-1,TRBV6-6,CASSRTSGSTNEQFF
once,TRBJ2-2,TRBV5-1,CASSTRQGPGELFF
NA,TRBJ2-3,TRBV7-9,CASSLAVGVGTDTQYF
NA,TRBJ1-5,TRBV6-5,CASSYSRNSNQPQHF
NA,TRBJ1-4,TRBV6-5,CASSYEGPTNEKLFF
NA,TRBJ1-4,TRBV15,CATSRSGVNEKLFF
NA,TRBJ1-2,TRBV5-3,CARSDDRSLYYGYTF
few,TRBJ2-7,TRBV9,CASSVGQREIYEQYF
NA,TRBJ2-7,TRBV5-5,CASSLGLAGVSEQYF
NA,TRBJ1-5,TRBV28,CASTHPDGQGGNQPQHF
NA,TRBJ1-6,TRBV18,CASSDGQGASPLHF
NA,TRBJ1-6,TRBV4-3,CASSHPGLSSPLHF
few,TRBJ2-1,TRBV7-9,CASSPSQVVNEQFF
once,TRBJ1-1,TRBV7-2,CASSLFGQGTEAFF
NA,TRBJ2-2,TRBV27,CASKESPGELFF
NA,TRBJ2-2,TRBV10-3,CAISEIEPGQGRGQLFF
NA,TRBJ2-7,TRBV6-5,CASSYFRLQGAHEQYF
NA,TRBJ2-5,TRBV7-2,CASSFDRQETQYF
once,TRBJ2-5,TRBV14,CASSQAGVPQYF
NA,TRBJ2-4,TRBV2,CASRRTSGSSTAKNIQYF
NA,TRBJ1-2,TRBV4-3,CASSQVGPADYGYTF
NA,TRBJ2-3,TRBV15,CATSRSSGGRALDTQYF
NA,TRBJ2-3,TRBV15,CATSRDRGQGADTQYF
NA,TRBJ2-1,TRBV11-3,CASSFGLAGDNEQFF
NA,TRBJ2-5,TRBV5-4,CASSLAGGETQYF
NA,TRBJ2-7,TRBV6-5,CASSGGVRYEQYF
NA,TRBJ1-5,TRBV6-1,CASIPTGGFNQPQHF
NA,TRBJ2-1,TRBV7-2,CASSLQAGGGEQFF
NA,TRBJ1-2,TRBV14,CASSLHVGVGYTF
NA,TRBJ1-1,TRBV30,CAWSNQGNTEAFF
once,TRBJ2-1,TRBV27,CASSWYAAGGMNEQFF
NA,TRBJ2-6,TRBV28,CASSFLPAGANVLTF
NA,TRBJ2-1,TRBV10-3,CAISESRNEQFF